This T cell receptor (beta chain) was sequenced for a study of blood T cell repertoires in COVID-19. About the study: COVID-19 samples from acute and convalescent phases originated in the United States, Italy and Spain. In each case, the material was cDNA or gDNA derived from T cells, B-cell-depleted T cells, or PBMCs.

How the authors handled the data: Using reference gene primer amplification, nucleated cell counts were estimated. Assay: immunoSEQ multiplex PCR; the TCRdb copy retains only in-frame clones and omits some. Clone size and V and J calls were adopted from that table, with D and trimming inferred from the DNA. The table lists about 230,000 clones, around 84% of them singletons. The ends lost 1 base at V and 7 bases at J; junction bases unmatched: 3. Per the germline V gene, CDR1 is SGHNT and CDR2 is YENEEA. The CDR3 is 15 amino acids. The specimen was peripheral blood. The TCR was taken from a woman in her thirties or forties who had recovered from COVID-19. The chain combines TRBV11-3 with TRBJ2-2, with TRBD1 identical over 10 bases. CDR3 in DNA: TGTGCCAGCAGCTTAGGACAGGGGGCAGGCGGGGAGCTGTTTTTT. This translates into CASSLGQGAGGELFF.